This TCR beta chain came from a study of graft-versus-host responses after intestinal transplantation. Study-wide background: The study gave all recipients anti-thymocyte globulin induction, then tacrolimus and steroids for about 3 years.

Germline V lookup: CDR1 SNHLY, CDR2 FYNNEI. V shed 1 base and J shed 3 bases, with 15 bases lying between them. This CDR3 comprises 16 residues. Some clones are missing from TCRdb's copy, which holds only in-frame ones; the method was immunoSEQ multiplex PCR. The sample holds about 57,000 clones, 70% to 90% seen once. V and J are TRBV2 and TRBJ1-2; D may be TRBD1 (6 bases). This specimen was PBMCs, taken 26 days after transplant. This TCR came from a human patient who received an intestinal transplant, so some T cells may come from the graft donor. The chain's CDR3 is CASSEGGTGRDYGYTF. The CDR3 DNA reads TGTGCCAGCAGTGAAGGGGGAACAGGGAGAGACTATGGCTACACCTTC.